This TCR beta chain appears in the sequencing data of a study of cytomegalovirus exposure and HLA in healthy donors. Study-level findings and limits: Most TCR sequences were uncommon, yet certain public TCRs appeared in many donors.

This CDR3 region has 12 residues. CDR1 and CDR2 (germline): SEHNR, FQNEAQ (reference sequence). In the case of this clone: Antigen specificity is unknown. One end of the junction varies from germline; a read error may be responsible.

60 Vbeta and 13 Jbeta primers were used in PCR. The repertoire was sequenced with immunoSEQ multiplex PCR; TCRdb's copy has only in-frame clones and lacks some. Here the sample spans about 130,000 clones, around 80% being singletons. The clonotype originates from a young man in good health and CMV-seronegative. This chain links TRBV7-9 with TRBJ2-7, with D unresolved. The sample was PBMCs. CDR3 loop: CSSSQASFEQYF. The CDR3 DNA sequence: TGTTCCAGCAGTCAAGCCTCATTCGAGCAGTACTTC.